This is a list of T cell receptor beta chains from one sample in a study of blood T cell repertoires in COVID-19. Libraries were prepared by immunoSEQ multiplex PCR; TCRdb keeps only in-frame clonotypes and omits some of them. The table includes tens of thousands of clones, approximately 86% detected once. Sequencing was done on a sample of peripheral blood. Source of these receptors: a woman older than 75 with acute or convalescent COVID-19. CDR3s leave out the opening cysteine and the closing phenylalanine or tryptophan. Only some rows state a clone size, as once, few, many or a class for expanded clones.

V	J	size	CDR3
TRBV19	TRBJ2-5	once	ASSDRLAGVETQY
TRBV5-6	TRBJ2-5	NA	ASSLVGQGSETQY
TRBV28	TRBJ2-7	NA	ASSFGGGTGSYEQY
TRBV5-4	TRBJ1-1	NA	ASSFPASNTEAF
TRBV7-9	TRBJ2-4	NA	ASSPHPQGSKNIQY
TRBV6-1	TRBJ2-2	NA	ASSETEGLATRNTGELF
TRBV6-6	TRBJ2-2	NA	ASSRGQGGGTGELF
TRBV5-1	TRBJ2-7	NA	ASRQRSGGSYEQY
TRBV28	TRBJ1-2	few	ATNRGLGYT
TRBV7-2	TRBJ2-7	NA	ASSDLGLAVYEQY
TRBV5-4	TRBJ2-5	few	ASSSPVGPGGGETQY
TRBV2	TRBJ2-1	NA	ASMERVEQF
TRBV15	TRBJ2-2	NA	ATPRYGRWGEFAGELF
TRBV29-1	TRBJ1-1	NA	SVGGDRGWNTEAF
TRBV30	TRBJ2-7	NA	AWSVQSHYEQY
TRBV7-9	TRBJ2-1	NA	ASSPTGVEQF
TRBV6-2/TRBV6-3	TRBJ2-3	NA	ASSSSTDTQY
TRBV6-5	TRBJ1-5	NA	ASRGDKNSNQPQH
TRBV5-1	TRBJ2-7	NA	ASSVLGGPYEQY
TRBV5-1	TRBJ2-2	NA	ASTLLADGELF
TRBV7-2	TRBJ1-5	NA	ASSSQGARGNQPQH
TRBV11-2	TRBJ2-7	NA	ASSLDRGVGEQY
TRBV29-1	TRBJ1-3	NA	SVEGTGIGNTIY
TRBV27	TRBJ1-5	NA	ASSIQGIGQPQH
TRBV18	TRBJ2-5	NA	ASSPEAGTQY
TRBV12-2	TRBJ2-1	once	ASGAVAGCSYNEQF
TRBV7-9	TRBJ1-1	once	ASSLPQGKAF
TRBV20-1	TRBJ2-1	NA	SASGVNEQF
TRBV7-9	TRBJ2-5	NA	ASSLQLTGFQETQY
TRBV18	TRBJ1-5	NA	ASSPSDSWQPQH
TRBV5-4	TRBJ2-3	NA	ASSRAGGATDTQY
TRBV7-8	TRBJ1-5	NA	ASSLAGLDRKVNQPQH
TRBV12-3/TRBV12-4	TRBJ2-7	NA	ASSLQEAEQY
TRBV24-1	TRBJ2-7	NA	ATSDSGDPTYEQY
TRBV27	TRBJ2-7	NA	ASRRDRGPYEQY
TRBV12-3/TRBV12-4	TRBJ1-2	NA	ATAPGGYT
TRBV5-1	TRBJ2-7	NA	ASSLSWTGVVNEQY
TRBV5-1	TRBJ1-1	NA	ASSFGDRRESTEAF
TRBV28	TRBJ1-6	NA	ASGPPGQLASPLH
TRBV10-3	TRBJ1-1	NA	AISESSWQGATEAF
TRBV2	TRBJ2-7	NA	ASRGSGGVEQY
TRBV28	TRBJ1-2	few	ASSLQVQGYT
TRBV30	TRBJ1-4	NA	AWSADRVPTNEKLF
TRBV18	TRBJ2-2	NA	ASSRQQATGELF
TRBV5-1	TRBJ2-3	NA	AARPGTGVIDTQY
TRBV5-4	TRBJ1-6	NA	ASSFSGVSPLH
TRBV19	TRBJ1-5	NA	ASSTGTGGVGGSNQPQH
TRBV7-8	TRBJ1-4	NA	ASSFRGEKLF
TRBV24-1	TRBJ2-5	NA	ATSDYTGGPETQY
TRBV9	TRBJ2-7	once	ASSAGLAGSYEQY